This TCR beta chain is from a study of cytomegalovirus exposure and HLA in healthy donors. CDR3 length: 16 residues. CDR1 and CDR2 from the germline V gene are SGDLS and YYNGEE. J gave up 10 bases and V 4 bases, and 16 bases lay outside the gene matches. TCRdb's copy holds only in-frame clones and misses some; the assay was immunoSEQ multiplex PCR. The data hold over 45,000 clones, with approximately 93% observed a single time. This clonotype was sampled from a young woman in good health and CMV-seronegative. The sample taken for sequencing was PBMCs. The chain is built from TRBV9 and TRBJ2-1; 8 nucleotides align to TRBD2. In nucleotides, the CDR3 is TGTGCCAGCAGCCCTCGTTATGGACTAGCTATGGGCGAGCAGTTCTTC. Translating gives CASSPRYGLAMGEQFF. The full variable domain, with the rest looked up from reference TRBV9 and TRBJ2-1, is DSGVTQTPKHLITATGQRVTLRCSPRSGDLSVYWYQQSLDQGLQFLIQYYNGEERAKGNILERFSAQQFPDLHSELNLSSLELGDSALYFCASSPRYGLAMGEQFFGPGTRLTVL.